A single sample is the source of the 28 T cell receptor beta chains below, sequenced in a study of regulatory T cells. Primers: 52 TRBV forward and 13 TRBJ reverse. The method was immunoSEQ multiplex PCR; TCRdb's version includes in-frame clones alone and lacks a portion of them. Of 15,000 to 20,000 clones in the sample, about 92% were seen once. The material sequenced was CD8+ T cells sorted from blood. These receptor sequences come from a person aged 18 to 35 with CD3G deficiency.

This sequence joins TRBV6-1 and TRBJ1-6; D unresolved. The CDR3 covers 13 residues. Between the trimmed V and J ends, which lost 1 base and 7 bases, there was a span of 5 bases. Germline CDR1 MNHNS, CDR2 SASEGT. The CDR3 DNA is TGTGCCAGCAGTGAAGGCAGCAATTCACCCCTCCACTTT. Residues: CASSEGSNSPLHF.

The CDR3 DNA is TGTGCCAGCCCAAGCGGGGGAGACAACACCGGGGAGCTGTTTTTT. Its protein product is CASPSGGDNTGELFF. The chain uses TRBV6-4 and TRBJ2-2; 8 bases line up with TRBD2. Germline values: CDR1 MRHNA, CDR2 SNTAGT. The CDR3 is 15 residues long. The J segment lost 2 bases and the V segment lost 8 bases, leaving 7 bases of the junction unmatched.

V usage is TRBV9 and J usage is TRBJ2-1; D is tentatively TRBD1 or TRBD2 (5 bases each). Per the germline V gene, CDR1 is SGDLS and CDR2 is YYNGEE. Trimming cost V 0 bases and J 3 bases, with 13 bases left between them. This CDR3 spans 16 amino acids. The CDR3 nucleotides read TGTGCCAGCAGCGTAGGGGACGGGGTCTACTACAATGAGCAGTTCTTC. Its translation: CASSVGDGVYYNEQFF.

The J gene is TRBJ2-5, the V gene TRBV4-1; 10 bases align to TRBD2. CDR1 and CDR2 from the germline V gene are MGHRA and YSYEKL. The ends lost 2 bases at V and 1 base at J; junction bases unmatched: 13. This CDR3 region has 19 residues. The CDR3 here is CASSQLGGRGLATQETQYF. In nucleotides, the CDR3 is TGCGCCAGCAGCCAATTAGGGGGGCGGGGACTAGCGACCCAAGAGACCCAGTACTTC.

CDR3 DNA: TGCGCCAGCAGCTGGGGGGCTTCGGGACACCAGAATACCTGGGCTGGAAACACCATATATTTT. Protein sequence: CASSWGASGHQNTWAGNTIYF. The rearrangement joins TRBV5-1 to TRBJ1-3, with D possibly TRBD1 on 6 matching bases. Germline CDR1 is SGHRS and CDR2 is YFSETQ. The V end was cut by 3 bases, the J end by 2 bases, with 30 bases between. This CDR3 comprises 21 residues.

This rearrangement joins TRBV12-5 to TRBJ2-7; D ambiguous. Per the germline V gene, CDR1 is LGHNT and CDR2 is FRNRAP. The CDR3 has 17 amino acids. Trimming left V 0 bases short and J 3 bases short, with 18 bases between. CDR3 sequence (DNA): TGTGCTAGTGGTTTGGTACCGGCAGGCCTACTACTCTACGAGCAGTACTTC. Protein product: CASGLVPAGLLLYEQYF.

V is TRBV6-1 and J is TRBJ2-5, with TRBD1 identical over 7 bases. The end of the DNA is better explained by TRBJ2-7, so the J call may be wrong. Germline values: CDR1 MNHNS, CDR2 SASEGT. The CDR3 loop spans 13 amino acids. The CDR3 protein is CASSETGAYEQYF. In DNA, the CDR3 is TGTGCCAGCAGTGAAACAGGGGCCTACGAGCAGTACTTC.

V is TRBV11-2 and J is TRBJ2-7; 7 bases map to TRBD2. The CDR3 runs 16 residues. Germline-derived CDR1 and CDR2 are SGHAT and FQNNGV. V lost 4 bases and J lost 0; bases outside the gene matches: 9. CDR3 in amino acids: CASSSVTSPSSYEQYF. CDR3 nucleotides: TGTGCCAGCAGCTCTGTGACTAGCCCTAGCTCCTACGAGCAGTACTTC.

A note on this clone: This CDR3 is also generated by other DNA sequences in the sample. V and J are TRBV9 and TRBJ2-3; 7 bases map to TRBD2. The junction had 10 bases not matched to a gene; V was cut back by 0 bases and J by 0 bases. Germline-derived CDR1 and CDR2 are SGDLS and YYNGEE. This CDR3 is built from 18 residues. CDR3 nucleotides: TGTGCCAGCAGCGTAGCTCCAGCGGGGTACCTTAGCACAGATACGCAGTATTTT. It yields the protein CASSVAPAGYLSTDTQYF.

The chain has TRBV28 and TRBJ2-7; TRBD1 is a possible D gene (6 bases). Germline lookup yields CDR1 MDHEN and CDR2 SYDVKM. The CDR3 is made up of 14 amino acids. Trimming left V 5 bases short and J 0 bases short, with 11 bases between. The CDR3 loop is CASSLWTASYEQYF. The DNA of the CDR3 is TGTGCCAGCAGTCTCTGGACAGCCTCCTACGAGCAGTACTTC.

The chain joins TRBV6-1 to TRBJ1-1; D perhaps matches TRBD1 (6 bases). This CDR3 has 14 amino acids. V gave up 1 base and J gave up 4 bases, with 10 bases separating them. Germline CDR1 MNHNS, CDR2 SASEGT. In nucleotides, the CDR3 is TGTGCCAGCAGTGAAGTGGGACACCTCACTGAAGCTTTCTTT. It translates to CASSEVGHLTEAFF.

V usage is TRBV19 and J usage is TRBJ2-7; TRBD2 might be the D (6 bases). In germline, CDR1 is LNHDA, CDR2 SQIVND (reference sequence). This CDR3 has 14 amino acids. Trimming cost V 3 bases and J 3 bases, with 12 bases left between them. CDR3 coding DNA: TGTGCCAGTAGTATCGGGCAGGGAGGCTACGAGCAGTACTTC. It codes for CASSIGQGGYEQYF. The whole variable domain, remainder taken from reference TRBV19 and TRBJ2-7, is DGGITQSPKYLFRKEGQNVTLSCEQNLNHDAMYWYRQDPGQGLRLIYYSQIVNDFQKGDIAEGYSVSREKKESFPLTVTSAQKNPTAFYLCASSIGQGGYEQYFGPGTRLTVT.

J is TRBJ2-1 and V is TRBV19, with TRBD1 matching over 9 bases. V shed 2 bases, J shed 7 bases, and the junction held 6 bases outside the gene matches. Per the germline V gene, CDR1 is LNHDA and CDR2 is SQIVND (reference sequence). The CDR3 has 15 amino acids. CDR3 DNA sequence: TGTGCCAGTAGTATATCCGGGACAGGGTTTAATGAGCAGTTCTTC. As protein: CASSISGTGFNEQFF.

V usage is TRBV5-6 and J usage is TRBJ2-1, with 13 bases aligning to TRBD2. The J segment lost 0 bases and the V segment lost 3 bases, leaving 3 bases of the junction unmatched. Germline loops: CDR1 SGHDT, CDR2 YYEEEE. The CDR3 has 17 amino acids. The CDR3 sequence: CASSSGLAGLSYNEQFF. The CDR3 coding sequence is TGTGCCAGCAGCTCGGGACTAGCGGGGCTCTCCTACAATGAGCAGTTCTTC.

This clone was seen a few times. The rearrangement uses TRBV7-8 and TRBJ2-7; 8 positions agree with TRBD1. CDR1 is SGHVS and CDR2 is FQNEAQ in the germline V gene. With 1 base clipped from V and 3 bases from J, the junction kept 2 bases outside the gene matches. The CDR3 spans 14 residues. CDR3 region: CASSLGTGSYEQYF. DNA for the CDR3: TGTGCCAGCAGCTTAGGGACAGGGAGCTACGAGCAGTACTTC.

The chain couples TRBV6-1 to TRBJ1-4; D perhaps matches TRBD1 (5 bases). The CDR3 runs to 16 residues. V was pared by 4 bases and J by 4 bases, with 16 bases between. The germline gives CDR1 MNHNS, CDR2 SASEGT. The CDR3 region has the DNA TGTGCCAGCAGTGGTGGAGGGACCGAGGATAATGAAAAACTGTTTTTT. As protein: CASSGGGTEDNEKLFF.

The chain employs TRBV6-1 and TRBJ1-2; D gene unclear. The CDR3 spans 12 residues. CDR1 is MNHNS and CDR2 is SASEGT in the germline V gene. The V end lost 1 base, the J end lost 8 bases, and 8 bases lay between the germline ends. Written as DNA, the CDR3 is TGTGCCAGCAGTGAAGTAACGGACGGCTACACCTTC. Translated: CASSEVTDGYTF.

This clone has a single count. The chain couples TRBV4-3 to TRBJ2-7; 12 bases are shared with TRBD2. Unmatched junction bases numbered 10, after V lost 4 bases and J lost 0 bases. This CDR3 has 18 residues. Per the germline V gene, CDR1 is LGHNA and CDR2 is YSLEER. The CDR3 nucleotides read TGCGCCAGCAGCCCTACCGGGACTAGCGGGCCGAGCTCCTACGAGCAGTACTTC. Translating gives CASSPTGTSGPSSYEQYF.

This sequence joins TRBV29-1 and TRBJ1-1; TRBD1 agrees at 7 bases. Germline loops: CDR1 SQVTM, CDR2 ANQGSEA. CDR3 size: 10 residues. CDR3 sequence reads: CRPSDREAFF. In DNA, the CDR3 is TGCAGGCCAAGCGACAGGGAGGCTTTCTTT.

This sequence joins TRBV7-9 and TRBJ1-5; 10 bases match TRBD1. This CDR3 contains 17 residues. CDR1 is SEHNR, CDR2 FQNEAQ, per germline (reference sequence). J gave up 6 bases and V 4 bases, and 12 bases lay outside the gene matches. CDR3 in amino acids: CASSYGGQGKEGQPQHF. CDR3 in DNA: TGTGCCAGCAGCTATGGGGGACAGGGGAAGGAGGGTCAGCCCCAGCATTTT. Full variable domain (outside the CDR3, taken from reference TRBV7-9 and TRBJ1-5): DTGVSQNPRHKITKRGQNVTFRCDPISEHNRLYWYRQTLGQGPEFLTYFQNEAQLEKSRLLSDRFSAERPKGSFSTLEIQRTEQGDSAMYLCASSYGGQGKEGQPQHFGDGTRLSIL.

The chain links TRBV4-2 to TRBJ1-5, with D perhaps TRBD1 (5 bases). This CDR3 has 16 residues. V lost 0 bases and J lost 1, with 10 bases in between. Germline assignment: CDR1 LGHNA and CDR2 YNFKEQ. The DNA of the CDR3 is TGTGCCAGCAGCCAAGACTTCAGGGTGAGCAATCAGCCCCAGCATTTT. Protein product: CASSQDFRVSNQPQHF.

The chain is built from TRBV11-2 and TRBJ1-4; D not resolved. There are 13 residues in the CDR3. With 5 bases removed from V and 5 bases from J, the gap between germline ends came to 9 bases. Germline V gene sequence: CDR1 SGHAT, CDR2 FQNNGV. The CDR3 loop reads CASSPAPNEKLFF. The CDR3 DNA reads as TGTGCCAGCAGCCCAGCCCCCAATGAAAAACTGTTTTTT.

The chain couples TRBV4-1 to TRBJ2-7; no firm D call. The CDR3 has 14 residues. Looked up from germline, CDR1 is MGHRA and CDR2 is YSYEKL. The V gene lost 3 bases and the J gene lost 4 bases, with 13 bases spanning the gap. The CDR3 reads CASSHLPQGYEQYF. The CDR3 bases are TGCGCCAGCAGCCATCTTCCCCAAGGGTACGAGCAGTACTTC.

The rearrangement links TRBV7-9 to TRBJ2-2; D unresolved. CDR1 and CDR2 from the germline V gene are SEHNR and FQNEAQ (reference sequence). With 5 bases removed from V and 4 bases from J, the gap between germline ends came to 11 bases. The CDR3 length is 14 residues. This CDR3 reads CASSPPGRTGELFF. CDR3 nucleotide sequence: TGTGCCAGCAGCCCCCCTGGGCGCACCGGGGAGCTGTTTTTT.

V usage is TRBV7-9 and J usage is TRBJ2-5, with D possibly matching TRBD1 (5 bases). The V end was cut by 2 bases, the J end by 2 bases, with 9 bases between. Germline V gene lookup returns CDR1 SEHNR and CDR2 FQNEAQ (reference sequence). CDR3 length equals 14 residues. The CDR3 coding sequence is TGTGCCAGCAGCTTAAAGCAGGGACAAGAGACCCAGTACTTC. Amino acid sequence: CASSLKQGQETQYF.

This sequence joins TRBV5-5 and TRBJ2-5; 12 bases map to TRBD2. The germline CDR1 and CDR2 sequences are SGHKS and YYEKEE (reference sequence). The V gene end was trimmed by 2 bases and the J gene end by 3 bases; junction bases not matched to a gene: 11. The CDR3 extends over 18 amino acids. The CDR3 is CASSFRLAGEVLEETQYF. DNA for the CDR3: TGTGCCAGCAGCTTCAGACTAGCGGGGGAGGTCCTAGAAGAGACCCAGTACTTC.

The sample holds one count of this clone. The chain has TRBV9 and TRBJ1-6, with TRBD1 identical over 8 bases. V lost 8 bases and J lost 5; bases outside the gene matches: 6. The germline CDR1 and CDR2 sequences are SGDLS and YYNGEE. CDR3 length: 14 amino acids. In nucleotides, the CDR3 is TGTGCCAGTTCAGGGGGCGAGGATAATTCACCCCTCCACTTT. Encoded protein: CASSGGEDNSPLHF.

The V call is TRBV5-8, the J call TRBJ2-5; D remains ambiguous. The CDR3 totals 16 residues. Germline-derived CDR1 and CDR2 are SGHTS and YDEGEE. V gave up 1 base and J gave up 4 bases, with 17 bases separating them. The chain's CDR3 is CASSLYPSSITETQYF. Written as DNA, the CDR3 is TGTGCCAGCAGCTTGTATCCATCGAGCATCACAGAGACCCAGTACTTC. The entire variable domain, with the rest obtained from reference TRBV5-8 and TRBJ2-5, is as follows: EAGVTQSPTHLIKTRGQQATLRCSPISGHTSVYWYQQALGLGLQFLLWYDEGEERNRGNFPPRFSGRQFPNYSSELNVNALELEDSALYLCASSLYPSSITETQYFGPGTRLLVL.